This T cell receptor (beta chain) was profiled in a study of T cell repertoires in cytomegalovirus infection. Ten or more counts support this clonotype. One entry per CDR3 protein results from TCRdb running MiXCR on the reads. Found here are almost 500,000 distinct CDR3 sequences, 10% to 12% of them singletons; the top ten hold 10%. Per the germline V gene, CDR1 is MDHEN and CDR2 is SYDVKM. This CDR3 is built from 14 residues. Trimming took off 3 bases at V and 5 bases at J, with 11 bases between the two ends. The source material was PBMCs. The sequence was obtained from a human donor in good health (CMV status not recorded). Some clones in this sample may be carry-over from other donors' samples. The V and J genes are TRBV28 and TRBJ2-1, with D possibly matching TRBD1 (6 bases). The CDR3 protein is CASSFGTPNNEQFF. CDR3 in DNA: TGTGCCAGCAGTTTCGGGACACCGAACAATGAGCAGTTCTTC.